Listed here is a single TCR beta chain. Its cognate antigen is unknown. This sample was included in a study of blood T cells in healthy people across ages. A second PCR of roughly 7 to 11 cycles used a sample-barcoded 5' primer and a J-beta primer mix. TCRdb passed the 5' RACE reads through MiXCR, listing each CDR3 protein once. Here the sample spans some 900,000 distinct CDR3 sequences, 48% being singletons. CDR1 and CDR2 (germline): SSHAT, FNYEAQ (reference sequence). The V and J ends lost 5 bases and 0 bases, in that order; junction bases with no gene match: 8. The CDR3 consists of 16 residues. Broader study findings: With donor CMV status unknown, expanded clonotype changes were possibly confounded.

This TCR came from a man aged 30-40 years in good health. J is TRBJ2-3 and V is TRBV7-7; TRBD2 aligns across 7 bases. Material for sequencing was blood. CDR3 amino acids: CASSPALADSTDTQYF. Here the CDR3 DNA reads TGTGCCAGCAGCCCAGCCCTAGCGGATAGCACAGATACGCAGTATTTT.